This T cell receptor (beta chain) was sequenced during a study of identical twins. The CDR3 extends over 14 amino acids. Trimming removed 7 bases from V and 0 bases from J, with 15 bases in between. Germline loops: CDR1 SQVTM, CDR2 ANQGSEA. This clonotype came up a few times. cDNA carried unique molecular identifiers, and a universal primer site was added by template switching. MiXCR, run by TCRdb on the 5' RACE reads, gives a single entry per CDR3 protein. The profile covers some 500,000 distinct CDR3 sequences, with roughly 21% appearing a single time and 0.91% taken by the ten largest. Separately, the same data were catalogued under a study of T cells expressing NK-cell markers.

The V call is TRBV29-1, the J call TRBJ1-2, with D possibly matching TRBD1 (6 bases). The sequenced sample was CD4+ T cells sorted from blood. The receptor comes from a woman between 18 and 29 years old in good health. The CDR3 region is CSASGQNANYGYTF. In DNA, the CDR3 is TGCAGCGCCTCCGGACAGAACGCTAACTATGGCTACACCTTC.